This T cell receptor (beta chain) appears in the sequencing data of a study of blood T cell repertoires in COVID-19. Using immunoSEQ multiplex PCR, the repertoire was profiled, and TCRdb retains in-frame clones only, with some absent. This table holds 450,000 to 500,000 clones, 70% to 90% found once. Trimming at V came to 4 bases and at J to 7 bases, leaving 9 bases not matched to a gene. CDR1 and CDR2 (germline): MNHEY, SMNVEV (reference sequence). This CDR3 is 15 amino acids long. The receptor was isolated from a human donor in a cohort sampled during active COVID-19. The source material was peripheral blood. The rearrangement links TRBV27 to TRBJ1-2; 10 nucleotides match TRBD1. The CDR3 loop reads CASSSRQGALRGYTF. CDR3 bases: TGTGCCAGCAGTTCACGACAGGGGGCGCTGCGTGGCTACACCTTC.